This is a list of T cell receptor beta chains from one sample in a study of blood T cells in healthy people across ages. TCRdb called the 5' RACE reads again in MiXCR, with one record for every CDR3 protein. The data contain over 600,000 distinct CDR3 sequences, more than 35% of them singletons. Sequenced sample: blood. These receptors were collected from a man older than 75 in good health. The CDR3 runs from the conserved cysteine through the conserved F or W. A D gene is named only where the DNA matches it firmly. Size is stated for part of the rows, as once, few or many counts, or as a class when the clone is expanded.

clone size	V gene	D gene	J gene	CDR3 DNA	CDR3 protein
NA	TRBV5-1	NA	TRBJ1-2	TGCGCCAGCAGCTTCGATACTGACTATGGCTACACCTTC	CASSFDTDYGYTF
NA	TRBV29-1	TRBD2	TRBJ2-7	TGCAGCGTTGAAGTAGCGGGGGCCGAGCAGTACTTC	CSVEVAGAEQYF
few	TRBV29-1	TRBD1	TRBJ1-2	TGCAGCGTCGCCCTTATAGCCGGGACAGGGGATGGCTACACCTTC	CSVALIAGTGDGYTF
few	TRBV7-2	NA	TRBJ2-1	TGTGCCAGCAGCTGGTCGGGCCACGGGGGAGGCCCACAGTTCTTC	CASSWSGHGGGPQFF
NA	TRBV30	NA	TRBJ2-3	TGTGCCTGGAGCAGCGGGCTTAGCACAGATACGCATTATTTT	CAWSSGLSTDTHYF
few	TRBV5-1	TRBD2	TRBJ2-7	TGCGCCAGCAGCTTGGTTTTAGCGGGAGGCGATGAGCAGTACTTC	CASSLVLAGGDEQYF
many	TRBV5-1	NA	TRBJ2-2	TGCGCCAGCAGCTTGGAGGGAGTCGGGGAGCTGTTTTTT	CASSLEGVGELFF
NA	TRBV7-9	NA	TRBJ2-5	TGTGCCAGCAGCTCGGCGGGCAGCGAAGAGACCCAGTACTTC	CASSSAGSEETQYF
few	TRBV29-1	NA	TRBJ2-7	TGCAGCGTTGGTGGACGGTCCTACGAGCAGTACTTC	CSVGGRSYEQYF
few	TRBV6-5	NA	TRBJ2-7	TGTGCCAGCACCAAAAGCTGGGGATACGAGCAGTACTTC	CASTKSWGYEQYF
NA	TRBV4-3	TRBD2	TRBJ2-1	TGCGCCAGCAGCCAAGATCGGGGACTAGCGTGGAATAAGCAGTTCTTC	CASSQDRGLAWNKQFF
NA	TRBV10-3	NA	TRBJ2-7	TGTGCCATCAAAGCGGCGGCGGGCCCCCCCTACGAGCAGTACTTC	CAIKAAAGPPYEQYF
NA	TRBV20-1	TRBD2	TRBJ2-1	TGCAGTGCTAGTCAACTCGGGACGGGAGGGTCTTACAATGAGCAGTTCTTC	CSASQLGTGGSYNEQFF
few	TRBV6-1	NA	TRBJ1-5	TGTGCCAGCAGAGACGGTTATAGCAATCAGCCCCAGCATTTT	CASRDGYSNQPQHF
NA	TRBV19	NA	TRBJ1-2	TGTGCCAGTAGTATGGGAGGGCCAGGGTCCTCAGCTAACTATGGCTACACCTTC	CASSMGGPGSSANYGYTF
NA	TRBV15	NA	TRBJ1-1	TGTGCCACCAGCATCCGGGGGGCCGGGCGTAAGACTGAAGCTTTCTTT	CATSIRGAGRKTEAFF
few	TRBV29-1	NA	TRBJ1-2	TGCAGCGTTGATGGGGCTGGGGGCTACACCTTC	CSVDGAGGYTF
few	TRBV20-1	NA	TRBJ1-5	TGCAGTGCAAAAGGGGGGGAGAGCAATCAGCCCCAGCATTTT	CSAKGGESNQPQHF
many	TRBV20-1	NA	TRBJ2-1	TGCAGTGCCGAGGGCTCTAGCCCCCGAGACAATGAGCAGTTCTTC	CSAEGSSPRDNEQFF
NA	TRBV25-1	TRBD2	TRBJ2-7	TGTGCCAGCGGTGGAGTTAGCGGGACATCCTACGAGCAGTACTTC	CASGGVSGTSYEQYF